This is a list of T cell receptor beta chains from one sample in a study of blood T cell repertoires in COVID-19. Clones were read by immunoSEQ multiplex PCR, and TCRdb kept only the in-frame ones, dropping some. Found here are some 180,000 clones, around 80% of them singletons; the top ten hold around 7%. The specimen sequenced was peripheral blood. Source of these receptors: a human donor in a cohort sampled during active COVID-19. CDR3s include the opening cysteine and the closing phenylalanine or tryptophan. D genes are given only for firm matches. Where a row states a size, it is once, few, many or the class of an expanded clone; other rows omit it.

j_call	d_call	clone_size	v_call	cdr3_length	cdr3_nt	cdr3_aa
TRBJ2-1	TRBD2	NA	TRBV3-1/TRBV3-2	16	TGTGCCAGCAGCCAAGATGCGGTAGCGGGGGGGCGAGGTCTGTTCTTC	CASSQDAVAGGRGLFF
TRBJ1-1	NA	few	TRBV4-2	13	TGTGCCAGCAGCGGTACAGGGATTTCTGAAGCTTTCTTT	CASSGTGISEAFF
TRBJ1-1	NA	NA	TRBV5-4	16	TGTGCCAGCAGCCCCGTGGGCCGACCCCTGAACACTGAAGCTTTCTTT	CASSPVGRPLNTEAFF
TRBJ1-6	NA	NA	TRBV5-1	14	TGCGCCAGCAGCACCGGACAGAATAATTCACCCCTCCACTTT	CASSTGQNNSPLHF
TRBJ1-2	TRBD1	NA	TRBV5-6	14	TGTGCCAGCAGCGCGGGACAGGGGTTCTATGGCTACACCTTC	CASSAGQGFYGYTF
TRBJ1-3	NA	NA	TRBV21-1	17	TGTGCCAGCAGCAGTAGAGGACAGGGTGAGACTGGAAACACCATATATTTT	CASSSRGQGETGNTIYF
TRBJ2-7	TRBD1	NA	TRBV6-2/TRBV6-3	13	TGTGCCAGCAGTTGGACAGGGGCAGGGGAGCAGTACTTC	CASSWTGAGEQYF
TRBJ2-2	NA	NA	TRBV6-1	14	TGTGCCAGCAGTGAAGACAGGGCGAACGGGGAGCTGTTTTTT	CASSEDRANGELFF
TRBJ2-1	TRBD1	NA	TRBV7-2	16	TGTGCCAGCAGCTTATCGGTGGCGACAGGGACGAATGAGCAGTTCTTC	CASSLSVATGTNEQFF
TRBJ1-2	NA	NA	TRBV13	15	TGTGCCAGCAGCTTAGTCGGGGGGCCGATCTATGGCTACACCTTC	CASSLVGGPIYGYTF
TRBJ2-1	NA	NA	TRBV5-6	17	TGTGCCAGCAGCTTCAGGGCGGGACTCGAATTTGACAATGAGCAGTTCTTC	CASSFRAGLEFDNEQFF
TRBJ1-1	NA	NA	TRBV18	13	TGTGCCAGCTCACCGGGGGAGGACACTGAAGCTTTCTTT	CASSPGEDTEAFF
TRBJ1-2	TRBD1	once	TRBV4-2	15	TGTGCCAGCAGCCAAGCGGGACAGCTTAACTATGGCTACACCTTC	CASSQAGQLNYGYTF
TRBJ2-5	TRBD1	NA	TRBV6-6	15	TGTGCCACTCAGGGGGCGGATCTCCAACAAGAGACCCAGTACTTC	CATQGADLQQETQYF
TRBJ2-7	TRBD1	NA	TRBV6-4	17	TGTGCCAGCATCCAACCCCGAGGACAGGGAATCTCCTACGAGCAGTACTTC	CASIQPRGQGISYEQYF
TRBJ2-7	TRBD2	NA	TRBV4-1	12	TGCGCCAGCGCGGGGGAATCCTACGAGCAGTACTTC	CASAGESYEQYF
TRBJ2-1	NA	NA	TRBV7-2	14	TGTGCCAGCAGCTTATTACAGGGCCTAAATGAGCAGTTCTTC	CASSLLQGLNEQFF
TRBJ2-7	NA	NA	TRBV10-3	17	TGTGCCATCAGTGCAGCGTTGACCGGGAGTCGAGCCTACGAGCAGTACTTC	CAISAALTGSRAYEQYF
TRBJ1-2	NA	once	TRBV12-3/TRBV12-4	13	TGTGCCAGCAGCAACGGGATAAACTATGGCTACACCTTC	CASSNGINYGYTF
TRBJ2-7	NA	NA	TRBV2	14	TGTGCCAGCACCTTGGACAGAGGGACCTACGAGCAGTACTTC	CASTLDRGTYEQYF
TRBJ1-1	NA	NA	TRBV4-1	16	TGCGCCAGCAGCCAAGACTTATCAATGGGGGGCACTGAAGCTTTCTTT	CASSQDLSMGGTEAFF
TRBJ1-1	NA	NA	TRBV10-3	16	TGTGCCATCAGTGAGTTCGGGGGGGCATCGAACACTGAAGCTTTCTTT	CAISEFGGASNTEAFF
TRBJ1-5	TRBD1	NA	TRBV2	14	TGTGCCAGTGGCGCCGACAGGGGCAATCAGCCCCAGCATTTT	CASGADRGNQPQHF
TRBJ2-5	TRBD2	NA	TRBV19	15	TGTGCCAGTAGTCGGGCGGGGGGGCTAAAAGAGACCCAGTACTTC	CASSRAGGLKETQYF
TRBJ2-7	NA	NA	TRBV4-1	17	TGCGCCAGCAGCCAAGATGTACCCCCAGGGGACTACTACGAGCAGTACTTC	CASSQDVPPGDYYEQYF
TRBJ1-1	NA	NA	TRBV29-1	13	TGCAGCGTGAGGACAGATATGAACACTGAAGCTTTCTTT	CSVRTDMNTEAFF
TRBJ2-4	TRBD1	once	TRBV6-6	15	TGTGCCAGCAGTTACGCGACCCGGGACAGAAACATTCAGTACTTC	CASSYATRDRNIQYF
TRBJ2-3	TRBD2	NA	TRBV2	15	TGTGCCAGCAGTGGCACTAGCGGGGGTTGGGCTACGCAGTATTTT	CASSGTSGGWATQYF
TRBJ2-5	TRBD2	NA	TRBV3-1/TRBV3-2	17	TGTGCCAGCAGCCAAGAAACGGTAGCGGGGGGCGAGGAGACCCAGTACTTC	CASSQETVAGGEETQYF
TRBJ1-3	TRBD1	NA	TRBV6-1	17	TGTGCCAGCAGTGGGAGGGGAAAGGACAGGGGCGTAAACACCATATATTTT	CASSGRGKDRGVNTIYF
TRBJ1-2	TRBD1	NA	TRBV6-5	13	TGTGCCAGTAGGGGACAGGGGAACTATGGCTACACCTTC	CASRGQGNYGYTF
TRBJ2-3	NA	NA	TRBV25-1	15	TGTGCCAGCAGTGTTCCAGGGGCTATCACAGATACGCAGTATTTT	CASSVPGAITDTQYF
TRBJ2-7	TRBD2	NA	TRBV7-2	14	TGTGCCAGCAGCTTGAGCGGGGGCTCCTACGAGCAGTACTTC	CASSLSGGSYEQYF
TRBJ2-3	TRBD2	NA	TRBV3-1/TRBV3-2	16	TGTGCCAGCAGCTATGGCGGCGGGGGGCCCATAGATACGCAGTATTTT	CASSYGGGGPIDTQYF
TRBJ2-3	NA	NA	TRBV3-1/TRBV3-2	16	TGTGCCAGCAGCCCAATAGAGAGGGCGGTCACAGATACGCAGTATTTT	CASSPIERAVTDTQYF
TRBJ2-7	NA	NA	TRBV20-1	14	TGCAGTGCTAGTGCAAAGGGGATTGGGTACGAGCAGTACTTC	CSASAKGIGYEQYF
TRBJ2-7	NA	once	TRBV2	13	TGTGCCAGGAAAGCTCAGGGGTCCCTCGAGCAGTACTTC	CARKAQGSLEQYF
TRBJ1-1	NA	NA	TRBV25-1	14	TGTGCCAGCAGTGAGACGGCGAGAGGCACTGAAGCTTTCTTT	CASSETARGTEAFF
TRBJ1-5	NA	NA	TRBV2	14	TGTGCCAGCAGTTACAGGGTAAGCAATCAGCCCCAGCATTTT	CASSYRVSNQPQHF
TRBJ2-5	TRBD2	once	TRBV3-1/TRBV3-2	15	TGTGCCAGCAGCCAAAGACTAGCGGGGGATAAGACCCAGTACTTC	CASSQRLAGDKTQYF
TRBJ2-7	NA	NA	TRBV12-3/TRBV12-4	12	TGTGCCAGCAGTACAGGGAGCTACGAGCAGTACTTC	CASSTGSYEQYF
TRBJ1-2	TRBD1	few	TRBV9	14	TGTGCCAGCAGCTCGGCGGGACAGTCCTATGGCTACACCTTC	CASSSAGQSYGYTF
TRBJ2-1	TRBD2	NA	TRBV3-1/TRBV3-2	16	TGTGCCAGCAGCCTGCTCTCGGGACTAGCGGGGGGGCAGCAGTTCTTC	CASSLLSGLAGGQQFF
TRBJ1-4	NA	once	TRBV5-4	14	TGTGCCAGCAGCTTGGCCGGGGGAAATGAAAAACTGTTTTTT	CASSLAGGNEKLFF
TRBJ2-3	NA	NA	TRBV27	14	TGTGCCAGCAGGGGGGCACCTAGCACAGATACGCAGTATTTT	CASRGAPSTDTQYF
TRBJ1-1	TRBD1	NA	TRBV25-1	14	TGTGCCAGCAGTGGGTCAGGGGGATTCACTGAAGCTTTCTTT	CASSGSGGFTEAFF
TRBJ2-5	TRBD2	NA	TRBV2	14	TGTGCCAGCAGTGTTTTGGGGGGGACGGAGACCCAGTACTTC	CASSVLGGTETQYF
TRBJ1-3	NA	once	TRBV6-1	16	TGTGCCAGCAGTGAATCGGGGTACCACTCTGGAAACACCATATATTTT	CASSESGYHSGNTIYF
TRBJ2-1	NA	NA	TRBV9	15	TGTGCCAGCAGCGTAGAGGAGGGGACCTACAATGAGCAGTTCTTC	CASSVEEGTYNEQFF
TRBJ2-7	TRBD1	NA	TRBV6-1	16	TGTGCCAGCAGTGAAGACCCCGGGACAGGGGGCTACGAGCAGTACTTC	CASSEDPGTGGYEQYF
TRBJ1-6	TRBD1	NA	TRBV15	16	TGTGCCACCAGCAGAGGCCGACAGGGGTTGATTTCACCCCTCCACTTT	CATSRGRQGLISPLHF
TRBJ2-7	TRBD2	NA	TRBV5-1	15	TGCGCCAGCAGCCTGACTAGCGGGGTCGCCTACGAGCAGTACTTC	CASSLTSGVAYEQYF
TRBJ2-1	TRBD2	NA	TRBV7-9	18	TGTGCCAGCAGCGCCGGGACTAGCGGGTCGAGCTCCTACAATGAGCAGTTCTTC	CASSAGTSGSSSYNEQFF
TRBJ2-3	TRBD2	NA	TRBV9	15	TGTGCCAGCAGCCTAGCGGGTACTAGCACAGATACGCAGTATTTT	CASSLAGTSTDTQYF
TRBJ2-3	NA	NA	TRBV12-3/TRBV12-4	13	TGTGCCAGCAGTTTAGGGCACCCAGATACGCAGTATTTT	CASSLGHPDTQYF